A selection of T cell receptor beta chains follows, all from one sample in a study of T cells expressing NK-cell markers. TCRdb re-called the 5' RACE reads and gives one entry per CDR3 protein, without DNA. The sample totals under 600,000 distinct CDR3 sequences. Specimen: blood T cells: a sorted CD56 or NKG2C T cell subset, CD4+ or CD8+ T cells, or bulk PBMC T cells (not recorded which). All receptors derive from a woman aged 45 to 65 in good health. CDR3s include the opening cysteine and the closing phenylalanine or tryptophan. Each record gives: V gene, J gene, CDR3 protein.

v_call: TRBV6-5
j_call: TRBJ1-6
cdr3_aa: CAGLRDSPLHF

v_call: TRBV14
j_call: TRBJ1-1
cdr3_aa: CASSRGGDFRTEAFF

v_call: TRBV7-2
j_call: TRBJ2-7
cdr3_aa: CASSFRETAYSQYF

v_call: TRBV12-3/TRBV12-4
j_call: TRBJ2-7
cdr3_aa: CASSLASGGTYEQYF

v_call: TRBV14
j_call: TRBJ2-2
cdr3_aa: CASSQGGQIRNTGELFF

v_call: TRBV20-1
j_call: TRBJ2-4
cdr3_aa: CSGQGKGDIQYF

v_call: TRBV12-3/TRBV12-4
j_call: TRBJ1-4
cdr3_aa: CASSLAGTGGEKLFF

v_call: TRBV29-1
j_call: TRBJ2-4
cdr3_aa: CSASGAKNIQYF

v_call: TRBV6-4
j_call: TRBJ1-1
cdr3_aa: CASSDFLSPEAFF

v_call: TRBV4-1
j_call: TRBJ1-2
cdr3_aa: CASSQEGHLYGYTF

v_call: TRBV20-1
j_call: TRBJ1-2
cdr3_aa: CSALDRNGYTF

v_call: TRBV6-5
j_call: TRBJ2-6
cdr3_aa: CASSYSIQGSSGANVLTF

v_call: TRBV5-5
j_call: TRBJ2-3
cdr3_aa: CASSRQLAGGDNFFTDTQYF

v_call: TRBV19
j_call: TRBJ2-1
cdr3_aa: CASVRDIRDNEQFF

v_call: TRBV27
j_call: TRBJ2-4
cdr3_aa: CASRSPGGAQYF

v_call: TRBV5-1
j_call: TRBJ2-7
cdr3_aa: CASSLEVGDLSYEQYF

v_call: TRBV21-1
j_call: TRBJ2-1
cdr3_aa: CASRPYPKSSYNEQFF

v_call: TRBV6-1
j_call: TRBJ2-2
cdr3_aa: CASRRQEGELFF

v_call: TRBV9
j_call: TRBJ2-3
cdr3_aa: CASSVGGVGDTQYF